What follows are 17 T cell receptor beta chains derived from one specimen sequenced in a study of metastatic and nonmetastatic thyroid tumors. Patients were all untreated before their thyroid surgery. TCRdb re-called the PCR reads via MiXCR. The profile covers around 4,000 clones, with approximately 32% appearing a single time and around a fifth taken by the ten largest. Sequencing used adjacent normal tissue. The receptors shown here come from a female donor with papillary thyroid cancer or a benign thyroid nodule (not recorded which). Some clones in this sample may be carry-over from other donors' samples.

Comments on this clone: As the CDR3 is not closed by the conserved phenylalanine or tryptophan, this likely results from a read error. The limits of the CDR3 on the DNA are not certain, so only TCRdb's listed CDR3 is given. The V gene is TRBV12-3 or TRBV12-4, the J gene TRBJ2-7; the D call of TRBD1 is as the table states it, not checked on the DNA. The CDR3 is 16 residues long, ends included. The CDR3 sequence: CASRPGTACFSYEQDL.

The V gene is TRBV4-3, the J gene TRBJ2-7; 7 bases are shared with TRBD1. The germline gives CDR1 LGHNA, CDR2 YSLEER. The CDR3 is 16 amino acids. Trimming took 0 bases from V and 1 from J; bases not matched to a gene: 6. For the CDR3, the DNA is TGCGCCAGCAGCCAAGATAAAGGGGGCTTTTCCTACGAGCAGTACTTC. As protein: CASSQDKGGFSYEQYF.

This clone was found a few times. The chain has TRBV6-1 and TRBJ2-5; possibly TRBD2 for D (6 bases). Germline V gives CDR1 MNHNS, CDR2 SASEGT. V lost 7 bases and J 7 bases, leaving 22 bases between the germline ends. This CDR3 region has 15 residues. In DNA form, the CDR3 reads TGTGCCAGCACTCTTCTCACTAGCATCTACGGGACCCAGTACTTC. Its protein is CASTLLTSIYGTQYF.

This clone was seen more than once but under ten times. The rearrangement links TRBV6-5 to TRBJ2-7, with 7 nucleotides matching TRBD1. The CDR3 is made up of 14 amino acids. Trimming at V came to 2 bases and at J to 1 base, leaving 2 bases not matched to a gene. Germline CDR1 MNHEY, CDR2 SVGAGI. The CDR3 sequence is CASSYGDSSYEQYF. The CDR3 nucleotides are TGTGCCAGCAGTTACGGGGACAGTTCCTACGAGCAGTACTTC.

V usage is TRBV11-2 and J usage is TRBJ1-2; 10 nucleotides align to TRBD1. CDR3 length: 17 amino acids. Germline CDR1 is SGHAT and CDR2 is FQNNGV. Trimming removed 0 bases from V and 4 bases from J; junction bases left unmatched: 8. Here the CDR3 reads CASSLEYGTGVTYGYTF. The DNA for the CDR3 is TGTGCCAGCAGCTTAGAGTACGGGACAGGGGTGACCTATGGCTACACCTTC.

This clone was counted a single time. The CDR3 DNA sequence: TGCGCCAGCAGCTGGACTCCGGGGAGCACAGATACGCAGTATTTT. Translation: CASSWTPGSTDTQYF. This chain uses TRBV5-1 with TRBJ2-3, with D perhaps matching TRBD2 (5 bases). Germline-derived CDR1 and CDR2 are SGHRS and YFSETQ. This CDR3 spans 15 amino acids. V gave up 3 bases and J gave up 0 bases, with 11 bases separating them.

As DNA, the CDR3 is TGTGCCAGCAGTAAATTCTGGACAGGAGGAACCTACGAGCAGTACTTC. Protein: CASSKFWTGGTYEQYF. The chain employs TRBV6-1 and TRBJ2-7, with TRBD1 identical over 7 bases. With V trimmed by 5 bases and J by 2 bases, 12 bases remained unmatched. CDR3 length: 16 residues. CDR1 and CDR2 from the germline V gene are MNHNS and SASEGT.

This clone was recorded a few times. The CDR3 DNA sequence: TGTGCCAGCAGTGAAGCCCTAAGCACAGATACGCAGTATTTT. Protein product: CASSEALSTDTQYF. This chain joins TRBV2 and TRBJ2-3; D gene uncertain. V gave up 0 bases and J gave up 0 bases, with 4 bases separating them. The CDR3 is made up of 14 amino acids. The germline V gene encodes CDR1 SNHLY and CDR2 FYNNEI.

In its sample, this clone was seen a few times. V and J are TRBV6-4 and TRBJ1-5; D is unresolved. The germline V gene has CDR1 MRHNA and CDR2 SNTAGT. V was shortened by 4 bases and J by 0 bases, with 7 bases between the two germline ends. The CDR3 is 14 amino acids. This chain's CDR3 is CASSGIYSNQPQHF. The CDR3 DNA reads TGTGCCAGCAGTGGTATCTATAGCAATCAGCCCCAGCATTTT.

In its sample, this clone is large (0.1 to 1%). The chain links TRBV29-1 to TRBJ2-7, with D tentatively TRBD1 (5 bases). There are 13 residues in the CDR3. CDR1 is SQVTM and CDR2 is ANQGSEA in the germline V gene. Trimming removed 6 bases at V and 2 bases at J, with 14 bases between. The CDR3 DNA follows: TGCAGCGTGGCCCCAGGGTCAACCTACGAGCAGTACTTC. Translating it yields CSVAPGSTYEQYF.

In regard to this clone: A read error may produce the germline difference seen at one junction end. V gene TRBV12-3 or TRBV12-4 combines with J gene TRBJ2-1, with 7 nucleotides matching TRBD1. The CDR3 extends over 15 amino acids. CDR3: CASSPRQGVINEQFF. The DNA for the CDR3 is TGTGCTAGCAGTCCCCGACAGGGCGTAATCAATGAGCAGTTCTTC.

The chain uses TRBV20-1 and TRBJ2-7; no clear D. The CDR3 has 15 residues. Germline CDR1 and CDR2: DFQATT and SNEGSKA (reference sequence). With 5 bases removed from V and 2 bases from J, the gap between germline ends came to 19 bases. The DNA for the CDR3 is TGCAGTGCTGCCTACGCCTGGACGGATACCTACGAGCAGTACTTC. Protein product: CSAAYAWTDTYEQYF.

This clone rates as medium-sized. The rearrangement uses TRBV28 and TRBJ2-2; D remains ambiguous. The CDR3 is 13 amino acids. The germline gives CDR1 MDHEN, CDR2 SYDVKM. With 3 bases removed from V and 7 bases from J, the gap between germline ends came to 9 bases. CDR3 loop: CASSFGQVGELFF. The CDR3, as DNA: TGTGCCAGCAGTTTTGGGCAGGTCGGGGAGCTGTTTTTT.

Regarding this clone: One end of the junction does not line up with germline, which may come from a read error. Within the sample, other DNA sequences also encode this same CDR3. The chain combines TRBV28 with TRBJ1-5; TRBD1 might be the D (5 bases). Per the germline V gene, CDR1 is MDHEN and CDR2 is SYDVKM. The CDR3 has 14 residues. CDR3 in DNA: TGCGCCAGCAGTTCCCAGGTGGGGACCCAGCCCCAACATTTT. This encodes CASSSQVGTQPQHF.

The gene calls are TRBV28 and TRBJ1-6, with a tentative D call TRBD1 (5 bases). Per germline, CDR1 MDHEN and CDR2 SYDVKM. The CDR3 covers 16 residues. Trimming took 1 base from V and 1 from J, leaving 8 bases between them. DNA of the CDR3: TGTGCCAGCAGTTTATATTCAGGGTCCTATAATTCACCCCTCCACTTT. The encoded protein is CASSLYSGSYNSPLHF.

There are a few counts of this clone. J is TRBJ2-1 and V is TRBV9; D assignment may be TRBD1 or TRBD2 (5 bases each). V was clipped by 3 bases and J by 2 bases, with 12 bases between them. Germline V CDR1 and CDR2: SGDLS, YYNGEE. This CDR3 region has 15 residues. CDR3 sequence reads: CASSARDAAYNEQFF. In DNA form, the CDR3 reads TGTGCCAGCAGCGCTCGGGACGCAGCCTACAATGAGCAGTTCTTC.

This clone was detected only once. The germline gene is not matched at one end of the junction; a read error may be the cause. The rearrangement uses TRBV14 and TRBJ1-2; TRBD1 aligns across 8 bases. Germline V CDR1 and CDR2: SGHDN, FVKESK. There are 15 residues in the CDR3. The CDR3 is CASSEEETGVNGYTF. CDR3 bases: TGTGCCAGCAGCGAAGAAGAGACAGGGGTCAATGGCTACACCTTC.